This entry concerns a single TCR beta chain. Many counts were recorded for this clonotype. Its target antigen remains unknown. Base qualities are not provided; no much larger clone lies one nucleotide away. The record originates from a study of early T cells in non-severe SARS-CoV-2 infection (dated by TCRdb to the early 2020s). Describing the broader study: Because TCR sequencing was done on bulk RNA from unsorted whole blood, the alpha and beta chains could not be paired.

The CDR3 runs 16 amino acids, cysteine and phenylalanine included. Only the CDR3 portion is preserved as DNA: 48 bases, with reading frame beginning at the first base. CDR1 and CDR2 are drawn from the germline V gene: LGHNA, YSLEER. V was cut back by 2 bases and J by 4 bases, leaving a gap of 16 bases between them. The full study reports these points: Matching against VDJdb was skewed toward anti-spike CD8 responses, likely underestimated virus-specific expansions, and missed private and CD4 specificities.

A case-control design nested within a healthcare worker cohort in London, UK, was used, with weekly nasopharyngeal swab PCR tests and blood sampling performed. Healthcare workers were enrolled in the week of the UK lockdown, from 23 to 31 March 2020, and were followed every week for up to roughly 16 weeks. The library was obtained by 5' RACE. TCRdb records NextSeq 500 as the sequencer. To correct for sequencing error and PCR bias, the TCR library protocol tagged individual cDNA molecules with unique molecular identifiers. TCR alpha and beta chains were both sequenced, and the abundances of alpha and beta sequences in each sample were closely correlated with each other. Turning to the authors' computational methods: Decombinator V4 was used to annotate the V gene, J gene and CDR3 of the TCR sequences. Expanded TCRs were defined as changing significantly between any two time points under a Poisson model with p below 0.0001. TCR abundances were normalised to the total number of TCRs sequenced per sample and were expressed as counts per million. TRAV1-2 paired with TRAJ12, TRAJ20 or TRAJ33 defined MAIT TCRs, while TRAV10 paired with TRAJ18 defined iNKT TCRs. VDJdb, accessed on 1 November 2021, was searched for TCRs annotated for CMV, EBV and SARS-CoV-2, and TCRs annotated for more than one antigen were excluded. In TCRdb, the public reads were trimmed at Q25 with fastp and aligned with MiXCR, with productive beta chains retained. Rows matching on CDR3 protein sequence are summarized as one entry with the most common DNA and genes. Here the V and J calls rest on TCRdb's processing, not on the authors' analysis. The sample has tens of thousands of distinct CDR3 sequences on record, roughly 4.1% of them singletons. The ten most abundant clones make up 20% of the sample.

The TCR comes from an adult who was a healthcare worker with PCR-confirmed SARS-CoV-2 infection or an uninfected control (not recorded which). Rearrangement joined TRBV4-3 to TRBJ2-3; TRBD1 is perhaps the D gene, given 6 matching bases. Sequenced sample: whole blood. Read as DNA, the sequence is TGCGCCAGCAGCCAAACCGCAATATCAGGGGCAGATACGCAGTATTTT. Its translation reads: CASSQTAISGADTQYF.